The sequence of this T cell receptor (beta chain) was determined in a study of identical twins. Findings of the study overall: For monozygotic twins, models underestimated out-of-frame TCR alpha sharing. Invariant MAIT and iNKT cells could partly confound zero-insertion analyses.

Ten or more counts support this clonotype. Antigen unknown. Through template switching, a universal primer site was introduced, and the cDNA contained unique molecular identifiers. TCRdb re-derived calls from the 5' RACE reads in MiXCR, one entry per CDR3 protein. The repertoire holds nearly 650,000 distinct CDR3 sequences, with roughly 7.1% as singletons. The ends lost 5 bases at V and 7 bases at J; junction bases unmatched: 14. CDR1 and CDR2 (germline): SGHAT, FQNNGV. The CDR3 is 17 residues long. This same sample was also part of a study on yellow fever vaccine responses in identical twins.

The sequenced sample was PBMCs. The chain has TRBV11-2 and TRBJ2-7, with 13 bases fitting TRBD2. The receptor was isolated from a young woman in good health. The CDR3 sequence is CASSPRTSGSNLWEQYF. CDR3 DNA: TGTGCCAGCAGCCCTAGGACTAGCGGGAGCAATTTGTGGGAGCAGTACTTC.